The 28 T cell receptor beta chains below were found in one sample sequenced in a study of cytomegalovirus exposure and HLA in healthy donors. 13 Jbeta primers and 60 Vbeta primers were used for the PCR. The data were produced by immunoSEQ multiplex PCR, yet TCRdb's version contains in-frame clones alone and is incomplete. The sample holds 120,000 or so clones, about 80% seen once. The sequencing sample was made of PBMCs. The source of these receptors is a man between 18 and 35 years old in good health and CMV-seronegative.

The rearrangement links TRBV29-1 to TRBJ1-4; weak D call: TRBD1 (5 bases). Trimming stripped 4 bases from V and 7 bases from J, with 10 bases between. CDR3 length: 12 residues. Germline CDR1 and CDR2: SQVTM and ANQGSEA. DNA of the CDR3: TGCAGCGTTGTGGGAAGGGGTGAAAAACTGTTTTTT. The encoded protein is CSVVGRGEKLFF.

In nucleotides, the CDR3 is TGTGCCAGCAGCAAGACACTAGCGGGAGGGTACAATGAGCAGTTCTTC. This sequence encodes CASSKTLAGGYNEQFF. This rearrangement joins TRBV7-2 to TRBJ2-1; 13 nucleotides match TRBD2. Germline V gene data show CDR1 as SGHTA and CDR2 as FQGNSA. This CDR3 region has 16 residues. V shed 5 bases and J 4 bases; nucleotides not matched to a gene: 5.

The J gene is TRBJ2-2, the V gene TRBV9; D unresolved. Trimming took 3 bases from V and 2 from J, leaving 8 bases between them. The CDR3 covers 14 residues. Germline V gene data show CDR1 as SGDLS and CDR2 as YYNGEE. The CDR3 spells CASSAMSNTGELFF. The CDR3 DNA is TGTGCCAGCAGCGCAATGAGTAACACCGGGGAGCTGTTTTTT.

The chain has TRBV27 and TRBJ2-2; 9 bases agree with TRBD1. The germline gives CDR1 MNHEY, CDR2 SMNVEV (reference sequence). This CDR3 contains 14 residues. Trimming took 5 bases from V and 7 from J; bases not matched to a gene: 5. CDR3 in DNA: TGTGCCAGCAGTGGACAGGGGAGAAGCGGGGAGCTGTTTTTT. It is translated as CASSGQGRSGELFF.

A remark on this clone: At one boundary the junction diverges from the germline segment, which might be a read error. Other DNA sequences in the sample encode the same CDR3. CDR3 loop: CASSLGQTDNEKLFF. CDR3 DNA: TGTGCCAGCAGCTTAGGACAGACTGATAATGAAAAACTGTTTTTC. The rearrangement links TRBV7-8 to TRBJ1-4, with TRBD1 as a possible D gene (5 bases). Germline V CDR1 and CDR2: SGHVS, FQNEAQ. The length of the CDR3 is 15 residues.

This clone was detected a few times. The chain is built from TRBV7-2 and TRBJ2-2, with 8 bases lining up with TRBD1. Germline CDR1 SGHTA, CDR2 FQGNSA. The CDR3 is 15 residues long. V lost 7 bases, J lost 4 bases, and 8 bases stayed unmatched. The CDR3 spells CASISGGAITGELFF. The CDR3 DNA follows: TGTGCCAGCATCTCAGGGGGCGCAATCACCGGGGAGCTGTTTTTT.

A remark on this clone: One end of the junction varies from germline; a read error may be responsible. This chain joins TRBV16 and TRBJ2-3; D unclear. CDR1 and CDR2 (germline): KGHSY, FQNENV. This CDR3 is 11 amino acids long. The CDR3 loop reads CAPPCTDTQYF. DNA for the CDR3: TGTGCCCCGCCCTGCACAGACACGCAGTATTTT.

The V and J genes are TRBV18 and TRBJ2-7; D call uncertain. Trimming removed 6 bases at V and 5 bases at J, with 8 bases between. Germline CDR1 reads KGHSH; CDR2 reads LQKENI. The CDR3 runs 11 residues. The CDR3 coding sequence is TGTGCCAGCTCCGAGGTGGACGAGCAGTACTTC. This codes for CASSEVDEQYF.

The V and J genes are TRBV2 and TRBJ2-1; D is ambiguous. Trimming shortened V by 5 bases and J by 0 bases, and 8 bases separated the two germline ends. Germline V CDR1 and CDR2: SNHLY, FYNNEI. The CDR3 has 14 residues. CDR3 in amino acids: CASSLQSSYNEQFF. The CDR3 region has the DNA TGTGCCAGCAGTCTACAGAGCTCCTACAATGAGCAGTTCTTC. The whole variable domain, filled in from reference TRBV2 and TRBJ2-1, reads EPEVTQTPSHQVTQMGQEVILRCVPISNHLYFYWYRQILGQKVEFLVSFYNNEISEKSEIFDDQFSVERPDGSNFTLKIRSTKLEDSAMYFCASSLQSSYNEQFFGPGTRLTVL.

The rearrangement joins TRBV7-9 to TRBJ2-1, with 7 bases aligning to TRBD2. The ends lost 6 bases at V and 6 bases at J; junction bases unmatched: 14. Germline V gene lookup returns CDR1 SEHNR and CDR2 FQNEAQ (reference sequence). The CDR3 covers 16 residues. The CDR3 DNA is TGTGCCAGCAGGGTAGTAGGAGGGAGGGGATCCAATGAGCAGTTCTTC. Translation gives CASRVVGGRGSNEQFF.

The chain carries TRBV7-9 and TRBJ2-2, with TRBD2 identical over 7 bases. This CDR3 has 17 residues. The germline V gene encodes CDR1 SEHNR and CDR2 FQNEAQ (reference sequence). V was clipped by 2 bases and J by 1 base; unmatched bases: 7. This CDR3 is CASSLFGGGRNTGELFF. CDR3 nucleotide sequence: TGTGCCAGCAGCTTATTTGGGGGAGGGCGGAACACCGGGGAGCTGTTTTTT.

This clone was seen more than once but under ten times. V gene TRBV2 combines with J gene TRBJ1-1; D is possibly TRBD1 (5 bases). CDR3 size: 12 residues. From germline, CDR1 is SNHLY and CDR2 FYNNEI. The V end was cut by 7 bases, the J end by 5 bases, with 11 bases between. The CDR3 DNA is TGTGCCAGCAATCCAGGGCTTACTGAAGCTTTCTTT. It is translated as CASNPGLTEAFF.

The CDR3 DNA reads as TGTGCCAGCAGCTTCGGACAGGGGAACACTGAAGCTTTCTTT. Protein: CASSFGQGNTEAFF. This chain uses TRBV9 with TRBJ1-1; the match to TRBD1 covers 8 bases. Trimming at V came to 4 bases and at J to 1 base, leaving 3 bases not matched to a gene. Per the germline V gene, CDR1 is SGDLS and CDR2 is YYNGEE. The CDR3 loop spans 14 amino acids.

The chain has TRBV11-1 and TRBJ2-1, with TRBD1 matching over 10 bases. This CDR3 has 15 amino acids. Looked up from germline, CDR1 is SGHAT and CDR2 is FQDESV (reference sequence). After removal of 5 bases from V and 9 bases from J, the junction contained 10 bases not matched to a gene. The CDR3: CASSGGQGNSAEQFF. DNA of the CDR3: TGTGCCAGCAGCGGGGGACAGGGGAATTCGGCTGAGCAGTTCTTC.

The V call is TRBV4-3, the J call TRBJ2-5; the match to TRBD1 covers 10 bases. The end of the DNA aligns better with TRBJ2-7, so the J call may be wrong. Germline V gives CDR1 LGHNA, CDR2 YSLEER. The CDR3 covers 14 residues. The CDR3 spells CASSPGTGDYEQYF. The CDR3 DNA reads as TGCGCCAGCAGCCCCGGGACAGGGGATTACGAGCAGTACTTC.

The V gene is TRBV18, the J gene TRBJ2-1, with no clear D. This CDR3 region has 18 residues. The germline V gene encodes CDR1 KGHSH and CDR2 LQKENI. V was pared by 2 bases and J by 0 bases, with 17 bases between. The CDR3 loop reads CASSPTPFTTSSYNEQFF. The DNA for the CDR3 is TGTGCCAGCTCACCAACCCCATTTACTACAAGCTCCTACAATGAGCAGTTCTTC.

As concerns this clone: This sample includes further DNA sequences coding for the same CDR3. The chain links TRBV10-2 to TRBJ2-7; TRBD1 aligns across 10 bases. The CDR3 spans 13 residues. J was trimmed by 6 bases and V by 6 bases; bases with no gene match: 5. Germline-derived CDR1 and CDR2 are WSHSY and SAAADI. CDR3 DNA: TGCGCCAGCAGCCCCAGGACAGGGGGCGAGCAGTACTTC. Its protein is CASSPRTGGEQYF.

The chain employs TRBV7-2 and TRBJ2-1, with 8 bases fitting TRBD2. Germline V gene sequence: CDR1 SGHTA, CDR2 FQGNSA. The CDR3 totals 13 residues. V lost 7 bases and J lost 9; bases outside the gene matches: 8. CDR3 coding DNA: TGTGCCAGCACCCGGACTAGCTCGGGTGAGCAGTTCTTC. Translating it yields CASTRTSSGEQFF.

V is TRBV28 and J is TRBJ2-7; D is unresolved. Trimming took 2 bases from V and 0 from J, leaving 5 bases between them. The CDR3 spans 13 residues. Germline lookup yields CDR1 MDHEN and CDR2 SYDVKM. In nucleotides, the CDR3 is TGTGCCAGCAGTTTAACAGTCTCCTACGAGCAGTACTTC. This encodes CASSLTVSYEQYF.

V usage is TRBV7-2 and J usage is TRBJ2-1; D is ambiguous. Germline values: CDR1 SGHTA, CDR2 FQGNSA. The CDR3 extends over 13 amino acids. With 5 bases removed from V and 7 bases from J, the gap between germline ends came to 12 bases. The CDR3 DNA follows: TGTGCCAGCAGCCGTTATAACCAGAATGAGCAGTTCTTC. Translating gives CASSRYNQNEQFF.

This clone was observed a handful of times. V gene TRBV5-6 combines with J gene TRBJ1-1, with no clear D. CDR1 is SGHDT and CDR2 is YYEEEE in the germline V gene. Deletions cut 7 bases from V and 1 base from J, with 11 bases between. The CDR3 has 13 amino acids. The CDR3 bases are TGTGCCAGCGGTCCGGCGGGGAACACTGAAGCTTTCTTT. Protein sequence: CASGPAGNTEAFF.

This clone was observed once. CDR3 bases: TGCGCCAGCAGCTTGGTGGCTAGCGGAATGAGCTCCTACAATGAGCAGTTCTTC. Translating it yields CASSLVASGMSSYNEQFF. The chain carries TRBV5-1 and TRBJ2-1, with 7 bases lining up with TRBD2. CDR1 SGHRS and CDR2 YFSETQ come from the germline V gene. With V trimmed by 0 bases and J by 0 bases, 9 bases remained unmatched. The CDR3 covers 18 residues.

There are a few counts of this clone. This sequence joins TRBV4-3 and TRBJ1-1; no reliable D call. The CDR3 has 13 amino acids. CDR1 and CDR2 (germline): LGHNA, YSLEER. V gave up 4 bases and J gave up 7 bases, with 13 bases separating them. This CDR3 reads CASSRGFGLEAFF. The CDR3 DNA is TGCGCCAGCAGCCGAGGGTTCGGGCTTGAAGCTTTCTTT.

The gene calls are TRBV30 and TRBJ2-3, with 8 bases identical to TRBD1. The CDR3 loop spans 14 amino acids. The germline CDR1 and CDR2 sequences are GTSNPN and SVGIG (reference sequence). Trimming removed 2 bases from V and 5 bases from J; junction bases left unmatched: 6. CDR3 region: CAWSTQGAGDTQYF. CDR3 nucleotides: TGTGCCTGGAGTACTCAGGGGGCGGGAGATACGCAGTATTTT.

The chain couples TRBV14 to TRBJ2-3; no firm D call. Trimming took 4 bases from V and 2 from J, leaving 7 bases between them. The CDR3 totals 13 residues. The V gene's germline CDR1 is SGHDN and CDR2 FVKESK. The CDR3 bases are TGTGCCAGCAGCCTCTTAGACACAGATACGCAGTATTTT. Protein sequence: CASSLLDTDTQYF.

The chain couples TRBV19 to TRBJ1-4; D ambiguous. The CDR3 consists of 13 residues. Germline values: CDR1 LNHDA, CDR2 SQIVND (reference sequence). Trimming took off 2 bases at V and 7 bases at J, with 8 bases between the two ends. CDR3 in amino acids: CASSISGSEKLFF. In nucleotides, the CDR3 is TGTGCCAGTAGTATAAGTGGGAGTGAAAAACTGTTTTTT.

The rearrangement links TRBV11-1 to TRBJ2-7; TRBD1 is a possible D gene (5 bases). Germline CDR1 SGHAT, CDR2 FQDESV (reference sequence). The CDR3 is made up of 13 amino acids. The V gene lost 4 bases and the J gene lost 2 bases, with 9 bases spanning the gap. The CDR3 DNA follows: TGTGCCAGCAGCTCAGGGCCAACCTACGAGCAGTACGTC. It encodes CASSSGPTYEQYV.

Written as DNA, the CDR3 is TGTGCCAGCAGTTTATTAGCGGTACACACAGATACGCAGTATTTT. Amino acids: CASSLLAVHTDTQYF. The chain links TRBV28 to TRBJ2-3; TRBD2 might be the D (6 bases). Trimming cost V 1 base and J 2 bases, with 10 bases left between them. The CDR3 is 15 amino acids. Germline CDR1 is MDHEN and CDR2 is SYDVKM.